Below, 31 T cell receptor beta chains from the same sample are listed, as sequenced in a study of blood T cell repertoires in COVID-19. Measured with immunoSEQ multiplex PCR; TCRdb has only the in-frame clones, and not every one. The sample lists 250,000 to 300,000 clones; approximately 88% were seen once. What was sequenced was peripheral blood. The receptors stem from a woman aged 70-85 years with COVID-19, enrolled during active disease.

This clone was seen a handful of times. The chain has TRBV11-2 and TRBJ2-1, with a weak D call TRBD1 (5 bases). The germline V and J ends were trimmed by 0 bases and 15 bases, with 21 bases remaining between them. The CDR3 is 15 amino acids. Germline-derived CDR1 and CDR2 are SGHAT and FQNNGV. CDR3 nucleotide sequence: TGTGCCAGCAGCTTAGACGCGAGTGACAGAATGAGTCCGTTCTTC. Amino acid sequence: CASSLDASDRMSPFF.

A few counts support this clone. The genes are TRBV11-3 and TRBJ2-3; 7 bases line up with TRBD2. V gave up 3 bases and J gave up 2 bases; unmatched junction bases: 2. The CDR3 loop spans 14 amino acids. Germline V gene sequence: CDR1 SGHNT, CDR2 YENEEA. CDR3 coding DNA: TGTGCCAGCAGCTTGCTAGCGGTCACAGATACGCAGTATTTT. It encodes CASSLLAVTDTQYF.

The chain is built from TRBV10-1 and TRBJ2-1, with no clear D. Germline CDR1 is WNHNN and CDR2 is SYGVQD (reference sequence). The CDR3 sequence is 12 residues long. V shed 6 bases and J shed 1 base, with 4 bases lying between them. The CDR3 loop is CASSRSYNEQFF. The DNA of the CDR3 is TGCGCCAGCAGCAGATCCTACAATGAGCAGTTCTTC.

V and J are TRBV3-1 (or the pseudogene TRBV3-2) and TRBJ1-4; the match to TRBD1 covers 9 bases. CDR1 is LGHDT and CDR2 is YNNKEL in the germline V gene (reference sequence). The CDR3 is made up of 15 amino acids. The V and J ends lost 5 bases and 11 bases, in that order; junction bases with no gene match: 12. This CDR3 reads CASSRPGQGGEKLFF. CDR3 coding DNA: TGTGCCAGCAGCAGACCGGGACAGGGAGGAGAGAAACTGTTTTTT.

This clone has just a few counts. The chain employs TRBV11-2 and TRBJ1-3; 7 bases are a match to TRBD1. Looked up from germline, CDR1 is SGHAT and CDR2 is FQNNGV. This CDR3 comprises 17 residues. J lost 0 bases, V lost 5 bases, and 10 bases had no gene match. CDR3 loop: CASSPRQGSTSGNTIYF. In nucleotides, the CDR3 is TGTGCCAGCAGCCCGAGACAGGGTTCTACCTCTGGAAACACCATATATTTT.

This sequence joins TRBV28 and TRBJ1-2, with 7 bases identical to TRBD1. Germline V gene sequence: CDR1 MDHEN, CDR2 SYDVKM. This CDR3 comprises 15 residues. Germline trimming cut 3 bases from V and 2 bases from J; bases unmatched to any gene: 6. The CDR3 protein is CASSFAGGRNYGYTF. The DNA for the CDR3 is TGTGCCAGCAGTTTTGCAGGGGGGAGAAACTATGGCTACACCTTC.

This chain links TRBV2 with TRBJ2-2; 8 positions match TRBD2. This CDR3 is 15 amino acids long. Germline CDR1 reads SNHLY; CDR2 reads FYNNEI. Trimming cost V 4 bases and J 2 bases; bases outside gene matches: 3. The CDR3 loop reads CASSGTSGNTGELFF. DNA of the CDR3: TGTGCCAGCAGTGGTACTAGCGGAAACACCGGGGAGCTGTTTTTT. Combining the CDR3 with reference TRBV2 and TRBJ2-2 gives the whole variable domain EPEVTQTPSHQVTQMGQEVILRCVPISNHLYFYWYRQILGQKVEFLVSFYNNEISEKSEIFDDQFSVERPDGSNFTLKIRSTKLEDSAMYFCASSGTSGNTGELFFGEGSRLTVL.

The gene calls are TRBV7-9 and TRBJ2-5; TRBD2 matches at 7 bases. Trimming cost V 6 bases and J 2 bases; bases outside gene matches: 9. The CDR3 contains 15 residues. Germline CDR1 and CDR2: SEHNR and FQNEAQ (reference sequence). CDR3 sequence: CASSSGTTQQETQYF. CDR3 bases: TGTGCCAGCAGTTCGGGGACTACACAACAAGAGACCCAGTACTTC.

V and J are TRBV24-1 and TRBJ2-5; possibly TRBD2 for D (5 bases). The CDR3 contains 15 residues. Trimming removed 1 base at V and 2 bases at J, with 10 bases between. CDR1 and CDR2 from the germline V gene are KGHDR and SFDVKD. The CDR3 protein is CATSDLGGEQETQYF. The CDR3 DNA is TGTGCCACCAGTGATTTAGGAGGAGAGCAAGAGACCCAGTACTTC.

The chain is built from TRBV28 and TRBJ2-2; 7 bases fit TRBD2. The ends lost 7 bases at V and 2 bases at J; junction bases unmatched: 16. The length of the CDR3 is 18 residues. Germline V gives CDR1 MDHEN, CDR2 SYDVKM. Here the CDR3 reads CASTPPPTLAANTGELFF. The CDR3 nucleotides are TGTGCCAGCACCCCGCCCCCCACGCTAGCGGCCAACACCGGGGAGCTGTTTTTT.

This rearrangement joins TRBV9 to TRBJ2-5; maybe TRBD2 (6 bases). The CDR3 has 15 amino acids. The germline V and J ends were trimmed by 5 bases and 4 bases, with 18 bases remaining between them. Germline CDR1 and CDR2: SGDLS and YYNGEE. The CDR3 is CASSGTPGEGETQYF. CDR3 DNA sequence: TGTGCCAGCAGTGGTACTCCGGGAGAAGGAGAGACCCAGTACTTC.

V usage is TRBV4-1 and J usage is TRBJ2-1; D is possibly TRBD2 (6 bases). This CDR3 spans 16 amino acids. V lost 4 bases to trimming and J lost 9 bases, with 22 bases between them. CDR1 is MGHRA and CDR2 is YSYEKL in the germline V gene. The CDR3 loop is CASSPALRAGNAEQFF. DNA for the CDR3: TGCGCCAGCAGCCCCGCATTACGTGCGGGAAACGCTGAGCAGTTCTTC.

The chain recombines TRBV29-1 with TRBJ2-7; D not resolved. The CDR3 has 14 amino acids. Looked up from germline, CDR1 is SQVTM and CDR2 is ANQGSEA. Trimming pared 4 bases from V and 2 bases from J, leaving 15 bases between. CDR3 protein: CSVVHVQKAYEQYF. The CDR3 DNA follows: TGCAGCGTTGTTCACGTACAGAAAGCCTACGAGCAGTACTTC.

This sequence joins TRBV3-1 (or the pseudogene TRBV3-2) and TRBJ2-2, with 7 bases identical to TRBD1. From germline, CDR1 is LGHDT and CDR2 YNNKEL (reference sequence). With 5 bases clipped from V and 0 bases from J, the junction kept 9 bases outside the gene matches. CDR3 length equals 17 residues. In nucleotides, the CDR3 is TGTGCCAGCAGCAACCGCTGGGACAGCGCGAACACCGGGGAGCTGTTTTTT. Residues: CASSNRWDSANTGELFF.

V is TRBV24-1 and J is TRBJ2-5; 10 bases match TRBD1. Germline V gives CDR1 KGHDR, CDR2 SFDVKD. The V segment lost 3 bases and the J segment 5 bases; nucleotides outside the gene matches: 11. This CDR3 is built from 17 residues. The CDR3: CATSDRPGQGMLETQYF. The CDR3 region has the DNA TGTGCCACCAGTGATAGACCGGGACAGGGGATGTTGGAGACCCAGTACTTC.

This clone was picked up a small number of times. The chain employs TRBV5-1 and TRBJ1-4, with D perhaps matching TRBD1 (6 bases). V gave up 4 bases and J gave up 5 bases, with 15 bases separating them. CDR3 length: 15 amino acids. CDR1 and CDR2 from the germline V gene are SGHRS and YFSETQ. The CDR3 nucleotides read TGCGCCAGCAGCGCCGACAGGTTACCGAATGAAAAACTGTTTTTT. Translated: CASSADRLPNEKLFF.

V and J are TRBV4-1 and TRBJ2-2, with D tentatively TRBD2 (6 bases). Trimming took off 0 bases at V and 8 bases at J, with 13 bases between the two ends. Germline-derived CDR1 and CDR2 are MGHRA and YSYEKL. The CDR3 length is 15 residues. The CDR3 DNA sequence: TGCGCCAGCAGCCAAGATGGTACTAGCATGGGGGAGCTGTTTTTT. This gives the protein CASSQDGTSMGELFF.

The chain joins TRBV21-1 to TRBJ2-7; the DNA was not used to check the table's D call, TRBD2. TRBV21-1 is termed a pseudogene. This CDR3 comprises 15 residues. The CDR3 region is CASSFPGSSSYEQYF. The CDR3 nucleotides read TGTGCCAGCAGCTTCCCGGGTTCTAGCTCCTACGAGCAGTACTTC.

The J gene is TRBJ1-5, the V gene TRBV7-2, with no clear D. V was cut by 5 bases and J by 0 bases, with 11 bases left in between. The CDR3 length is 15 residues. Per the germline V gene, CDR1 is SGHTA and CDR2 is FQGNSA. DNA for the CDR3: TGTGCCAGCAGCCAGGACGGGATTAGCAATCAGCCCCAGCATTTT. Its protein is CASSQDGISNQPQHF.

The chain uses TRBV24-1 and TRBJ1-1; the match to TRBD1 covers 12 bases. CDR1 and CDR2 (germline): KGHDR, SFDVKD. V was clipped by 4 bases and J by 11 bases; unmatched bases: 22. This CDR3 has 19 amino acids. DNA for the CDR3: TGTGCCACCAGTGAATCTATTTCCCGGGACAGGGGGCAAACCCCCTGGGCTTTCTTT. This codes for CATSESISRDRGQTPWAFF.

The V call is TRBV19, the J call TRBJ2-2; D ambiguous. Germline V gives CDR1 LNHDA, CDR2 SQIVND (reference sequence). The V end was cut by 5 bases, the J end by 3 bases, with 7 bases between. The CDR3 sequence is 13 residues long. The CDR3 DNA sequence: TGTGCCAGTAGTGCCGACTACACCGGGGAGCTGTTTTTT. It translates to CASSADYTGELFF.

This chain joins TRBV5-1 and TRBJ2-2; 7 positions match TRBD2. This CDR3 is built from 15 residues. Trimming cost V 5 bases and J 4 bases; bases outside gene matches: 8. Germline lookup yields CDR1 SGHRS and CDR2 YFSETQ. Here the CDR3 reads CASRPSGQGTGELFF. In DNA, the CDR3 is TGCGCCAGCAGGCCTAGCGGTCAAGGCACCGGGGAGCTGTTTTTT.

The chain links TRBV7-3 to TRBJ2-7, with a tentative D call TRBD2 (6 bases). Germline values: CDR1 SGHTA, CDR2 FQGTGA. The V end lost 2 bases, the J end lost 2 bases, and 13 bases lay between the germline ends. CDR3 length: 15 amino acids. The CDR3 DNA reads TGTGCCAGCAGCTTAGCAGCTAGCGACCCCTACGAGCAGTACTTC. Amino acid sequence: CASSLAASDPYEQYF.

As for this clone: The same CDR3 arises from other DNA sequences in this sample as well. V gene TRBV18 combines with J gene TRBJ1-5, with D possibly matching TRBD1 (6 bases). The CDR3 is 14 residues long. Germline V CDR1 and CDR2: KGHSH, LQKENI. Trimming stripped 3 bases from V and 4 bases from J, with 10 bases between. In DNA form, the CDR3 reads TGTGCCAGCTCACCGGGACAAGTAAATCAGCCCCAGCATTTT. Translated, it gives CASSPGQVNQPQHF.

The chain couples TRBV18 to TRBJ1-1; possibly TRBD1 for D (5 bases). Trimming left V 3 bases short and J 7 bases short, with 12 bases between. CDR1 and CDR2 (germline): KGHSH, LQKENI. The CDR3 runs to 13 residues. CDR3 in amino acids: CASSPTAIFEAFF. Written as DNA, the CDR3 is TGTGCCAGCTCACCGACAGCGATATTTGAAGCTTTCTTT.

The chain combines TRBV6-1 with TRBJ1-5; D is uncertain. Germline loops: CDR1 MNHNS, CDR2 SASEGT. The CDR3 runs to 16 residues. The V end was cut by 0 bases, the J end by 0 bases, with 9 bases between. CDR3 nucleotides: TGTGCCAGCAGTGAAGCGGCACACAATAGCAATCAGCCCCAGCATTTT. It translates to CASSEAAHNSNQPQHF.

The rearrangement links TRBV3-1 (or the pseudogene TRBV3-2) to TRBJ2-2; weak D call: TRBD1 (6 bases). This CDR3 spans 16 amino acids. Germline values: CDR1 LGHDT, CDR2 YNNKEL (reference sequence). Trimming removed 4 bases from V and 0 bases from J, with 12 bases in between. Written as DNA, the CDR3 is TGTGCCAGCAGCCCCAGGGGCGCCACGAACACCGGGGAGCTGTTTTTT. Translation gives CASSPRGATNTGELFF.

CDR3 sequence (DNA): TGCGCCAGCAGCACGACTAGCGGGACCGTTACGTATTTT. Encoded protein: CASSTTSGTVTYF. The rearrangement links TRBV5-1 to TRBJ2-3, with 11 nucleotides matching TRBD2. The CDR3 length is 13 residues. Germline CDR1 and CDR2: SGHRS and YFSETQ. Unmatched junction bases numbered 9, after V lost 4 bases and J lost 14 bases. Based on the CDR3 plus reference TRBV5-1 and TRBJ2-3, the full variable domain is KAGVTQTPRYLIKTRGQQVTLSCSPISGHRSVSWYQQTPGQGLQFLFEYFSETQRNKGNFPGRFSGRQFSNSRSEMNVSTLELGDSALYLCASSTTSGTVTYFGPGTRLTVL.

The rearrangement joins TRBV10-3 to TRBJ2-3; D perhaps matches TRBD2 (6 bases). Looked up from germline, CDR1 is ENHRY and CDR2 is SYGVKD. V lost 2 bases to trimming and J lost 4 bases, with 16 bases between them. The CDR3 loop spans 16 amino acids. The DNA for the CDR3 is TGTGCCATCAGTGAGGCGACTAGAGGAGAGGCAGATACGCAGTATTTT. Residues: CAISEATRGEADTQYF.

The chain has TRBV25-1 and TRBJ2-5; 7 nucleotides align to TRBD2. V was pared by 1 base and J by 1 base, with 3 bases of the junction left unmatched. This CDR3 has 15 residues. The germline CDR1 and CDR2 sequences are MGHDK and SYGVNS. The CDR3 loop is CASSELGGIQETQYF. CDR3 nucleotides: TGTGCCAGCAGTGAATTGGGGGGGATCCAAGAGACCCAGTACTTC.

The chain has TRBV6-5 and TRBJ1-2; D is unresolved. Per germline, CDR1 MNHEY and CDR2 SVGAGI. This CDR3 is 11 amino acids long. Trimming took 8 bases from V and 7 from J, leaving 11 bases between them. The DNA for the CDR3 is TGTGCCAGCTACGGGAACGGTGGCTACACCTTC. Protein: CASYGNGGYTF.